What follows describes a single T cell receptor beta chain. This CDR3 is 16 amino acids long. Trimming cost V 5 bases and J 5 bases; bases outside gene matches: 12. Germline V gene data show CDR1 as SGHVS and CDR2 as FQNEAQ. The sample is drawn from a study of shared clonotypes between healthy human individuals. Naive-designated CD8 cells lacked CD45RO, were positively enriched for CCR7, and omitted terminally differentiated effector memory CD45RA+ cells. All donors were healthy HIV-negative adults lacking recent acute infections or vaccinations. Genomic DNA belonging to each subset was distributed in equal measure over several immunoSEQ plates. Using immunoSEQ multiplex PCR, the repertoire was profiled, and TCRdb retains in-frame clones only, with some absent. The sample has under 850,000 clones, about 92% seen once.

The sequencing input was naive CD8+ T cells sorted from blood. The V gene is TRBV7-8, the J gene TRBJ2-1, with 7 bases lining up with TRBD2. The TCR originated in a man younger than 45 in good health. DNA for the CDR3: TGTGCCAGCAGCCTAGAATGGGGGGGAGGTAACAATGAGCAGTTCTTC. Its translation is CASSLEWGGGNNEQFF.